Listed here is a single T cell receptor beta chain. Its antigen is currently not known. Nothing much larger sits one base from this clone, and base qualities are not available. The immunoSEQ assay was applied to genomic DNA to generate the TCR beta chain sequences. For the original study's pipeline: CDR3 sequences that did not begin with the conserved framework cysteine at position 104 were removed by hand. To get clonality, the normalized Shannon's Diversity Index was subtracted from one, giving values from 0 (maximal diversity) to 1 (oligoclonal). Differences in the frequency of the same CDR3 between samples, such as brain versus blood, were assessed with chi-squared comparison-of-proportions tests. Public clonotypes were identified through searches of immuneACCESS, and similarity to known antiviral clonotypes was evaluated with the VDJdb browser. Imported from immuneACCESS, the table was reduced by TCRdb to in-frame sequences with V and J called. These copies leave out some clones; in studies compared against another copy, an unresolved V gene accounts for under half, and the cause of the remainder is not known. V and J calls plus clone size are reproduced from that table; the DNA served to infer D and trimming. This sample comprises around 70,000 clones, approximately 94% of them detected only once. The top ten hold about 1.4% of the sample.

The time point label on this specimen signifies: resected brain tissue, or blood drawn just prior to surgery. The surgery cases showing the highest brain T cell transcript signatures were chosen for TCR beta chain sequencing of brain tissue and, when available, of blood. Before surgery, the patients had been given at least one anti-epileptic drug. The TCR-sequenced patients were children whose drug-resistant epilepsy was caused by tuberous sclerosis complex, focal cortical dysplasia, Rasmussen encephalitis or hemimegalencephaly. The Monarch genomic DNA purification kit was used to extract bulk genomic DNA from unsorted brain tissue and from whole blood. The sample comes from a study of brain T cells in children with intractable seizures (dated by TCRdb to the early 2020s). Looking at the study overall: Resected brain tissue from some 53 pediatric epilepsy surgery cases was initially screened for immune gene transcripts with a NanoString immunology panel. About 70% of the 12 selected surgery cases also had pre-surgery blood sequenced, which left four cases with brain tissue only. General conclusions and limits of the study: Viral specificity was inferred only from CDR3 sequence similarity, and patients' HCMV serostatus was unknown. Because sequencing depth differed between pre- and post-surgery blood, the absence of clones from the pre-surgery sample may reflect undersampling.

Taken from cysteine to phenylalanine, the CDR3 has 14 residues. Solely the CDR3 DNA is kept, with 42 bases framed from the first base. The V end loses 2 bases and the J end loses 4 bases, and a stretch of 11 bases separates them. The germline V gene (reference sequence) sets CDR1 to SEHNR and CDR2 to FQNEAQ. This chain is built from TRBV7-9 and TRBJ1-1; a confident D gene designation cannot be given. This clonotype was obtained from a boy under three years old with tuberous sclerosis and intractable seizures. Sequenced material: peripheral blood, taken at surgery. The nucleotide sequence reads as follows: TGTGCCAGCAGCTTATCTTTCGGGATCACTGAAGCTTTCTTT. Its protein is CASSLSFGITEAFF.